This T cell receptor (beta chain) was recovered during a study of blood T cell repertoires in COVID-19. The overall study: The study drew acute and convalescent COVID-19 samples from the United States, Italy and Spain.

The assay was immunoSEQ multiplex PCR, and TCRdb's table has in-frame clones only and misses some. This table has around 200,000 clones, 70% to 90% appearing once. Participants spanned ages 18 to 89 years and resided in about two dozen US areas. Cohort allocation depended upon clinical history that participants reported. Either two negative PCRs, clearance, or symptom resolution qualified Cohort 3 donors as recovered. Germline loops: CDR1 GTSNPN, CDR2 SVGIG (reference sequence). The V gene lost 2 bases and the J gene lost 0 bases, with 7 bases spanning the gap. CDR3 length equals 14 residues. The source material was PBMCs or T cells enriched from blood (not recorded which). This clonotype was obtained from a young man who had recovered from COVID-19. The rearrangement links TRBV30 to TRBJ1-4; D gene uncertain. The CDR3 bases are TGTGCCTGGAGTTTCGGGGCAACTAATGAAAAACTGTTTTTT. It is translated as CAWSFGATNEKLFF.